Listed here are 21 T cell receptor beta chains from one sample, sequenced in a study of cytomegalovirus exposure and HLA in healthy donors. With 60 Vbeta and 13 Jbeta primers, the PCR was carried out. Produced via immunoSEQ multiplex PCR; TCRdb's table is partial and in-frame only. This sample has about 69,000 clones; about three quarters occur once, and the top ten carry 3% to 3.5%. Sequencing input: PBMCs. The source of these receptors is a man aged 18 to 30 in good health and CMV-seronegative.

The chain uses TRBV28 and TRBJ1-6; no reliable D call. The CDR3 is 16 residues long. V lost 3 bases to trimming and J lost 0 bases, with 9 bases between them. Germline loops: CDR1 MDHEN, CDR2 SYDVKM. The CDR3 DNA reads TGTGCCAGCAGTTTGTTGGGGAGCTCCTATAATTCACCCCTCCACTTT. Protein sequence: CASSLLGSSYNSPLHF.

The chain recombines TRBV27 with TRBJ2-2; D possibly corresponds to TRBD1 (6 bases). This CDR3 region has 13 residues. Germline-derived CDR1 and CDR2 are MNHEY and SMNVEV (reference sequence). The ends were cut back, 2 bases at V and 5 bases at J, with 6 bases in the middle. The CDR3 nucleotides are TGTGCCAGCAGTTTAACAGGGACCGGGGAGCTGTTTTTT. This encodes CASSLTGTGELFF.

This clone occurred once. The chain recombines TRBV5-1 with TRBJ1-2, with 9 nucleotides matching TRBD1. The ends lost 4 bases at V and 4 bases at J; junction bases unmatched: 8. This CDR3 has 15 amino acids. CDR1 is SGHRS, CDR2 YFSETQ, per germline. CDR3 amino acids: CASSPRQGGGYGYTF. The CDR3 nucleotides are TGCGCCAGCAGCCCCCGACAGGGGGGAGGCTATGGCTACACCTTC.

This chain connects TRBV19 to TRBJ2-7; 7 bases line up with TRBD1. V lost 5 bases to trimming and J lost 6 bases; unmatched junction nucleotides: 7. This CDR3 is built from 13 residues. The germline V gene encodes CDR1 LNHDA and CDR2 SQIVND (reference sequence). DNA for the CDR3: TGTGCCAGTAGTGGACTCCGGGACAGCGAGCAGTACGTC. Its protein product is CASSGLRDSEQYV.

This chain uses TRBV4-1 with TRBJ2-7, with 10 bases identical to TRBD2. The V gene end was trimmed by 2 bases and the J gene end by 6 bases; junction bases not matched to a gene: 7. This CDR3 is built from 15 residues. CDR1 and CDR2 from the germline V gene are MGHRA and YSYEKL. Here the CDR3 reads CASSQLAGVISEQYF. In DNA form, the CDR3 reads TGCGCCAGCAGCCAACTAGCGGGGGTAATCTCCGAGCAGTACTTC.

Of note for this clone: One junction end disagrees with the germline gene, perhaps due to a read error. This sequence joins TRBV13 and TRBJ1-1, with a weak D call TRBD1 (5 bases). Looked up from germline, CDR1 is PRHDT and CDR2 is FYEKMQ (reference sequence). The CDR3 runs 15 residues. CDR3 in DNA: TGTGCCAGCAGCTTAGTTCGTGGGGGGAACCCTGAAGCTTTCTTT. This encodes CASSLVRGGNPEAFF.

This chain connects TRBV5-1 to TRBJ2-3; D not resolved. The ends were cut back, 0 bases at V and 2 bases at J, with 10 bases in the middle. Germline loops: CDR1 SGHRS, CDR2 YFSETQ. This CDR3 spans 15 amino acids. CDR3 bases: TGCGCCAGCAGCTTGGGACACCTAAACACAGATACGCAGTATTTT. Translation: CASSLGHLNTDTQYF.

The V and J genes are TRBV7-2 and TRBJ1-2, with no clear D. The CDR3 spans 12 residues. Germline V gene lookup returns CDR1 SGHTA and CDR2 FQGNSA. V was trimmed by 5 bases and J by 10 bases, leaving 14 bases between them. The CDR3: CASSPRHTLYTF. CDR3 nucleotide sequence: TGTGCCAGCAGCCCACGCCACACCCTCTACACCTTC.

The chain couples TRBV5-3 to TRBJ2-2; the match to TRBD1 covers 7 bases. TRBV5-3 belongs to the ORF category, with a function that is uncertain. The CDR3 is 16 amino acids. The V segment lost 4 bases and the J segment 0 bases; nucleotides outside the gene matches: 6. CDR3 nucleotides: TGTGCCAGAAGCCCACAGGGGTCCGCGAACACCGGGGAGCTGTTTTTT. This codes for CARSPQGSANTGELFF.

V and J are TRBV14 and TRBJ2-3; 7 bases align to TRBD1. The germline V gene has CDR1 SGHDN and CDR2 FVKESK. J lost 2 bases, V lost 1 base, and 3 bases had no gene match. This CDR3 region has 15 residues. CDR3 DNA sequence: TGTGCCAGCAGCCAAGGAGGGGGCCTCACAGATACGCAGTATTTT. Protein sequence: CASSQGGGLTDTQYF. The variable domain in full, completed from reference TRBV14 and TRBJ2-3, reads EAGVTQFPSHSVIEKGQTVTLRCDPISGHDNLYWYRRVMGKEIKFLLHFVKESKQDESGMPNNRFLAERTGGTYSTLKVQPAELEDSGVYFCASSQGGGLTDTQYFGPGTRLTVL.

The J gene is TRBJ2-7, the V gene TRBV9, with TRBD1 as a possible D gene (6 bases). This CDR3 has 15 residues. Trimming shortened V by 4 bases and J by 0 bases, and 14 bases separated the two germline ends. Germline values: CDR1 SGDLS, CDR2 YYNGEE. DNA of the CDR3: TGTGCCAGCAGCCCAGACCGGACAGACTCCTACGAGCAGTACTTC. This translates into CASSPDRTDSYEQYF.

The gene calls are TRBV28 and TRBJ1-2, with unresolved D. The V end was cut by 11 bases, the J end by 4 bases, with 17 bases between. Per germline, CDR1 MDHEN and CDR2 SYDVKM. The CDR3 spans 13 residues. The CDR3 sequence is CAAGPPRSYGYTF. The CDR3, as DNA: TGTGCCGCTGGCCCTCCCAGAAGCTATGGCTACACCTTC.

The genes are TRBV6-5 and TRBJ1-1; tentative D call: TRBD1 (6 bases). The germline V gene encodes CDR1 MNHEY and CDR2 SVGAGI. Between the trimmed V and J ends, which lost 7 bases and 4 bases, there was a span of 13 bases. The CDR3 runs 13 residues. The DNA of the CDR3 is TGTGCCAGCAAAGGGGGGGCCGGCACTGAAGCTTTCTTT. Residues: CASKGGAGTEAFF.

The chain recombines TRBV29-1 with TRBJ2-5, with 7 bases that match TRBD2. CDR3 length: 13 residues. Germline V lookup: CDR1 SQVTM, CDR2 ANQGSEA. J was trimmed by 2 bases and V by 4 bases; bases with no gene match: 4. CDR3 sequence: CSVVGGVQETQYF. In nucleotides, the CDR3 is TGCAGCGTTGTGGGAGGGGTTCAAGAGACCCAGTACTTC.

The rearrangement uses TRBV14 and TRBJ1-2, with TRBD1 as a possible D gene (6 bases). V shed 4 bases and J shed 4 bases, with 13 bases lying between them. Per the germline V gene, CDR1 is SGHDN and CDR2 is FVKESK. The CDR3 length is 14 residues. The CDR3 DNA is TGTGCCAGCAGCCCATCGGGACAAAGCTATGGCTACACCTTC. Translating it yields CASSPSGQSYGYTF.

The J gene is TRBJ2-1, the V gene TRBV28; TRBD2 might be the D (6 bases). The CDR3 extends over 14 amino acids. V dropped 8 bases and J dropped 8 bases, with 19 bases sitting between them. Germline CDR1 and CDR2: MDHEN and SYDVKM. The DNA of the CDR3 is TGTGCCAGCGGGAACGGGGGTAGGGTGTATGAGCAGTTCTTC. This encodes CASGNGGRVYEQFF. Variable domain in full (rest from reference TRBV28 and TRBJ2-1): DVKVTQSSRYLVKRTGEKVFLECVQDMDHENMFWYRQDPGLGLRLIYFSYDVKMKEKGDIPEGYSVSREKKERFSLILESASTNQTSMYLCASGNGGRVYEQFFGPGTRLTVL.

This chain joins TRBV19 and TRBJ1-5, with D perhaps matching TRBD1 (5 bases). The ends were cut back, 5 bases at V and 7 bases at J, with 18 bases in the middle. CDR1 and CDR2 (germline): LNHDA, SQIVND (reference sequence). This CDR3 is built from 15 residues. The CDR3 nucleotides read TGTGCCAGTAGTCCAAATCAGGGCGGGAGACAGCCCCAGCATTTT. Amino acid sequence: CASSPNQGGRQPQHF.

This chain uses TRBV2 with TRBJ1-5; TRBD1 matches at 7 bases. J was trimmed by 0 bases and V by 6 bases; bases with no gene match: 5. This CDR3 contains 15 residues. Germline values: CDR1 SNHLY, CDR2 FYNNEI. The CDR3 sequence: CASSLGQDSNQPQHF. CDR3 in DNA: TGTGCCAGCAGCTTAGGACAGGATAGCAATCAGCCCCAGCATTTT.

The chain has TRBV7-9 and TRBJ2-7; D is possibly TRBD2 (5 bases). The CDR3 extends over 15 amino acids. Trimming cost V 3 bases and J 6 bases, with 18 bases left between them. Germline CDR1 is SEHNR and CDR2 is FQNEAQ (reference sequence). The CDR3, as DNA: TGTGCCAGCAGCTTGGCTACGGGGTTGGGGAGCGAGCAGTACTTC. Translation: CASSLATGLGSEQYF.

The rearrangement links TRBV20-1 to TRBJ2-7; TRBD1 aligns across 7 bases. Germline V lookup: CDR1 DFQATT, CDR2 SNEGSKA (reference sequence). The CDR3 is 11 residues long. The ends lost 6 bases at V and 6 bases at J; junction bases unmatched: 5. CDR3 in amino acids: CSARTGSEQYV. The CDR3, as DNA: TGCAGTGCCAGGACAGGTAGCGAGCAGTACGTC.

As regards this clone: Distinct nucleotide sequences in the sample also encode this CDR3. The rearrangement links TRBV5-4 to TRBJ2-7; the match to TRBD2 covers 12 bases. Trimming at V came to 4 bases and at J to 7 bases, leaving 15 bases not matched to a gene. The CDR3 extends over 17 amino acids. The germline V gene has CDR1 SGHNT and CDR2 YYREEE (reference sequence). The DNA of the CDR3 is TGTGCCAGCAGCCATGGTCCCTCACTAGCGGGGGGCTATGAGCAGTACTTC. Its translation is CASSHGPSLAGGYEQYF.